These 21 T cell receptor beta chains were sequenced from one sample in a study of T cell changes during pregnancy in multiple sclerosis. The method was immunoSEQ multiplex PCR; TCRdb's version includes in-frame clones alone and lacks a portion of them. This sample yields some 60,000 clones, of which about 94% are seen a single time; around 2.8% belongs to the top ten. Here the sequenced sample was peripheral blood, taken in the third trimester of pregnancy. The receptors were gathered from a female donor in good health, enrolled as a control in a pregnancy study.

V usage is TRBV19 and J usage is TRBJ2-3, with D unresolved. Germline loops: CDR1 LNHDA, CDR2 SQIVND (reference sequence). Trimming cost V 4 bases and J 2 bases, with 7 bases left between them. The CDR3 sequence is 13 residues long. As DNA, the CDR3 is TGTGCCAGTAGTAGCGAGAACACAGATACGCAGTATTTT. Its protein product is CASSSENTDTQYF.

The V gene is TRBV6-5, the J gene TRBJ1-2; 7 bases map to TRBD1. With 4 bases clipped from V and 4 bases from J, the junction kept 6 bases outside the gene matches. Germline V gene data show CDR1 as MNHEY and CDR2 as SVGAGI. This CDR3 spans 14 amino acids. CDR3 sequence: CASSLSQGRYGYTF. CDR3 in DNA: TGTGCCAGCAGTTTATCACAGGGGCGCTATGGCTACACCTTC.

Here the CDR3 DNA reads TGTGCCAGCAGTCTTCTGACAGGGGGCGGCGAGCAGTACTTC. This sequence encodes CASSLLTGGGEQYF. The J gene is TRBJ2-7, the V gene TRBV7-6; 10 nucleotides match TRBD1. Germline trimming cut 6 bases from V and 6 bases from J; bases unmatched to any gene: 8. The germline V gene has CDR1 SGHVS and CDR2 FNYEAQ. There are 14 residues in the CDR3.

This chain joins TRBV9 and TRBJ1-5; possible D gene TRBD1, 5 bases. V lost 3 bases to trimming and J lost 5 bases, with 12 bases between them. The germline V gene encodes CDR1 SGDLS and CDR2 YYNGEE. The CDR3 is 14 residues long. CDR3 amino acids: CASSANQGYQPQHF. The DNA for the CDR3 is TGTGCCAGCAGCGCAAATCAGGGTTATCAGCCCCAGCATTTT. Full variable domain (rest looked up from reference TRBV9 and TRBJ1-5): DSGVTQTPKHLITATGQRVTLRCSPRSGDLSVYWYQQSLDQGLQFLIQYYNGEERAKGNILERFSAQQFPDLHSELNLSSLELGDSALYFCASSANQGYQPQHFGDGTRLSIL.

In its sample, this clone was seen a few times. The chain has TRBV7-2 and TRBJ2-1, with D uncertain. From germline, CDR1 is SGHTA and CDR2 FQGNSA. V shed 7 bases and J shed 0 bases, with 10 bases lying between them. The CDR3 covers 14 residues. CDR3 coding DNA: TGTGCCAGCACCCTACTAAGCTCCTACAATGAGCAGTTCTTC. It encodes CASTLLSSYNEQFF.

The chain has TRBV6-5 and TRBJ1-1; TRBD1 might be the D (6 bases). The CDR3 runs to 12 residues. Germline V gives CDR1 MNHEY, CDR2 SVGAGI. V lost 6 bases and J lost 7, with 12 bases in between. CDR3 loop: CASRQGHHEAFF. In DNA form, the CDR3 reads TGTGCCAGCAGACAGGGACACCATGAAGCTTTCTTT.

DNA of the CDR3: TGTGCCAGCAGTTTCTCCCTGACTAGCGGGAGGGCAGTTACGCAGTATTTT. Encoded protein: CASSFSLTSGRAVTQYF. J is TRBJ2-3 and V is TRBV28; TRBD2 matches 14 bases. Germline V gives CDR1 MDHEN, CDR2 SYDVKM. This CDR3 contains 17 residues. V gave up 3 bases and J gave up 8 bases; unmatched junction bases: 10. Combining the CDR3 with reference TRBV28 and TRBJ2-3 gives the whole variable domain DVKVTQSSRYLVKRTGEKVFLECVQDMDHENMFWYRQDPGLGLRLIYFSYDVKMKEKGDIPEGYSVSREKKERFSLILESASTNQTSMYLCASSFSLTSGRAVTQYFGPGTRLTVL.

The gene calls are TRBV29-1 and TRBJ2-3; 7 nucleotides match TRBD2. CDR1 and CDR2 (germline): SQVTM, ANQGSEA. After removal of 7 bases from V and 3 bases from J, the junction contained 4 bases not matched to a gene. This CDR3 spans 12 amino acids. The CDR3 loop is CSGGGGTDTQYF. The CDR3 nucleotides read TGCAGCGGTGGGGGGGGGACAGATACGCAGTATTTT.

This chain connects TRBV6-5 to TRBJ2-3; 10 bases line up with TRBD2. CDR1 MNHEY and CDR2 SVGAGI come from the germline V gene. The CDR3 length is 15 residues. With V trimmed by 6 bases and J by 1 base, 4 bases remained unmatched. The CDR3 here is CASRSLAGGTDTQYF. The CDR3 coding sequence is TGTGCCAGCAGATCCCTAGCGGGGGGCACAGATACGCAGTATTTT.

The CDR3 sequence is CASSPEAGEGEQYF. The DNA for the CDR3 is TGTGCCAGCTCACCAGAAGCGGGAGAGGGCGAGCAGTACTTC. The gene calls are TRBV18 and TRBJ2-7; 8 nucleotides match TRBD2. The CDR3 is made up of 14 amino acids. The ends lost 2 bases at V and 6 bases at J; junction bases unmatched: 6. CDR1 KGHSH and CDR2 LQKENI come from the germline V gene.

The CDR3 spells CASSYTRLAQETQYF. Written as DNA, the CDR3 is TGTGCCAGCAGTTACACAAGACTAGCTCAAGAGACCCAGTACTTC. The chain couples TRBV6-5 to TRBJ2-5; 7 positions match TRBD2. J was trimmed by 2 bases and V by 2 bases; bases with no gene match: 5. CDR1 is MNHEY, CDR2 SVGAGI, per germline. The CDR3 length is 15 residues.

The V and J genes are TRBV11-3 and TRBJ1-1; D is uncertain. V was trimmed by 8 bases and J by 1 base, leaving 23 bases between them. The germline gives CDR1 SGHNT, CDR2 YENEEA. This CDR3 is built from 17 residues. The CDR3 coding sequence is TGTGCCAGCGGCCCGCCCCTTTACTACGGGGAGAACACTGAAGCTTTCTTT. It yields the protein CASGPPLYYGENTEAFF.

J is TRBJ1-5 and V is TRBV25-1, with 8 bases aligning to TRBD1. This CDR3 is 17 amino acids long. Germline trimming cut 9 bases from V and 0 bases from J; bases unmatched to any gene: 13. The V gene's germline CDR1 is MGHDK and CDR2 SYGVNS. CDR3 in amino acids: CASTPPGGLYSNQPQHF. The CDR3 nucleotides read TGTGCCAGTACCCCCCCAGGGGGCCTCTATAGCAATCAGCCCCAGCATTTT.

This rearrangement joins TRBV5-1 to TRBJ1-6, with D possibly matching TRBD1 (5 bases). The CDR3 loop spans 14 amino acids. The ends were cut back, 0 bases at V and 7 bases at J, with 8 bases in the middle. Germline-derived CDR1 and CDR2 are SGHRS and YFSETQ. The CDR3 nucleotides are TGCGCCAGCAGCTTGGAAGGGGTCAATTCACCCCTCCACTTT. Protein sequence: CASSLEGVNSPLHF.

The CDR3 bases are TGTGCCAGCTCACCAGGGCTAGGGGGCTTTGACGAGCAGTACTTC. It is translated as CASSPGLGGFDEQYF. The chain is built from TRBV18 and TRBJ2-7; 7 bases fit TRBD1. The CDR3 has 15 residues. Germline CDR1 reads KGHSH; CDR2 reads LQKENI. With V trimmed by 2 bases and J by 5 bases, 9 bases remained unmatched.

The chain carries TRBV10-3 and TRBJ2-7; 7 bases fit TRBD1. Germline V gene sequence: CDR1 ENHRY, CDR2 SYGVKD. The CDR3 contains 14 residues. V gave up 0 bases and J gave up 5 bases; unmatched junction bases: 4. This CDR3 reads CAISESGGSNEQYF. The CDR3 region has the DNA TGTGCCATCAGTGAGTCAGGGGGCAGCAACGAGCAGTACTTC.

V is TRBV9 and J is TRBJ2-7, with D hard to call. CDR1 is SGDLS and CDR2 is YYNGEE in the germline V gene. Trimming shortened V by 4 bases and J by 5 bases, and 16 bases separated the two germline ends. This CDR3 contains 14 residues. The CDR3: CASSPAVRKDEQYF. For the CDR3, the DNA is TGTGCCAGCAGCCCGGCGGTGCGTAAGGACGAGCAGTACTTC. The whole variable domain, filled in from reference TRBV9 and TRBJ2-7, reads DSGVTQTPKHLITATGQRVTLRCSPRSGDLSVYWYQQSLDQGLQFLIQYYNGEERAKGNILERFSAQQFPDLHSELNLSSLELGDSALYFCASSPAVRKDEQYFGPGTRLTVT.

The chain is built from TRBV10-3 and TRBJ2-5, with a tentative D call TRBD2 (6 bases). V was clipped by 7 bases and J by 3 bases, with 9 bases between them. In germline, CDR1 is ENHRY, CDR2 SYGVKD. The CDR3 runs 12 residues. The CDR3 spells CAINSGEETQYF. The DNA for the CDR3 is TGTGCCATCAATAGCGGAGAAGAGACCCAGTACTTC.

This clone was picked up one time. V gene TRBV7-2 combines with J gene TRBJ1-6; D is possibly TRBD1 (6 bases). Trimming cost V 1 base and J 15 bases, with 10 bases left between them. There are 12 residues in the CDR3. Germline CDR1 is SGHTA and CDR2 is FQGNSA. CDR3 amino acids: CASSLVDSFLHF. The CDR3 bases are TGTGCCAGCAGCTTAGTGGACAGTTTCCTCCACTTT.

V usage is TRBV4-3 and J usage is TRBJ1-4, with 9 bases lining up with TRBD1. This CDR3 is built from 15 residues. Germline V gene data show CDR1 as LGHNA and CDR2 as YSLEER. V dropped 0 bases and J dropped 6; count of bases not matched to a gene: 2. The CDR3 reads CASSQERTGDEKLFF. CDR3 coding DNA: TGCGCCAGCAGCCAAGAGAGGACAGGGGATGAAAAACTGTTTTTT.

The chain couples TRBV4-2 to TRBJ2-1; 9 bases are shared with TRBD2. The CDR3 runs 18 residues. The V gene end was trimmed by 7 bases and the J gene end by 4 bases; junction bases not matched to a gene: 17. Germline loops: CDR1 LGHNA, CDR2 YNFKEQ. CDR3 bases: TGTGCCAGCACCTTAAACCCAGGACTAGCGCCGACATACAATGAGCAGTTCTTC. It encodes CASTLNPGLAPTYNEQFF.